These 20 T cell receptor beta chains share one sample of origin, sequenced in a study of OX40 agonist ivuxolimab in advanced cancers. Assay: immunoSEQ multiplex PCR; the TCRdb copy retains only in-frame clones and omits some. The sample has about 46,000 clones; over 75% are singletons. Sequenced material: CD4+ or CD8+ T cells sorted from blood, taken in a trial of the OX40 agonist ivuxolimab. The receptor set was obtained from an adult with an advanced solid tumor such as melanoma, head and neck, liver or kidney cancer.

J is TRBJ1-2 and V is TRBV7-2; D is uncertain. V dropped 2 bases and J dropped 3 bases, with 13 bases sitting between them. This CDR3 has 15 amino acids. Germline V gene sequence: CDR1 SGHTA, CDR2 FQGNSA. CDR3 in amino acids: CASSLLAAVHYGYTF. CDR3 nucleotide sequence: TGTGCCAGCAGCTTATTAGCAGCCGTTCACTATGGCTACACCTTC.

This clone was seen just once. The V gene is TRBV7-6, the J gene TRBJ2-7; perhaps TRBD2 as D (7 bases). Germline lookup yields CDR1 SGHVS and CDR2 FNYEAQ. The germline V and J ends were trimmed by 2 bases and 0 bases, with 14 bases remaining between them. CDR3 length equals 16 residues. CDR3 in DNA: TGTGCCAGCAGCTTAATTGCCGGGGGGCCCTCCTACGAGCAGTACTTC. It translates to CASSLIAGGPSYEQYF.

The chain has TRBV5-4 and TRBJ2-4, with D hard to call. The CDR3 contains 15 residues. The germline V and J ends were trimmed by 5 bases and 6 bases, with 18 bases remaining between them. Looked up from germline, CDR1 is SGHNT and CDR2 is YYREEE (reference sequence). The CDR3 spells CASRSGSRSPNIQYF. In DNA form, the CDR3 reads TGTGCCAGCAGATCGGGTAGCCGTTCACCAAACATTCAGTACTTC.

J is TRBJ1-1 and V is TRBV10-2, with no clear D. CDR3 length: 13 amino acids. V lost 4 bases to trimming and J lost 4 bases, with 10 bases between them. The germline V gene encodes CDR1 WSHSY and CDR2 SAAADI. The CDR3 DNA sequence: TGCGCCAGCAGTGTGTGGGGTCCCACTGAAGCTTTCTTT. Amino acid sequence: CASSVWGPTEAFF.

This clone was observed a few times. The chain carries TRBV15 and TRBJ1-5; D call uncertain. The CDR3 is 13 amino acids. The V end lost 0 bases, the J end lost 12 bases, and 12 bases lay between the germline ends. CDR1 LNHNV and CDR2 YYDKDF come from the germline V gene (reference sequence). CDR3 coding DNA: TGTGCCACCAGCAGAGACGGTCCGGAGGTCCAGCATTTT. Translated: CATSRDGPEVQHF.

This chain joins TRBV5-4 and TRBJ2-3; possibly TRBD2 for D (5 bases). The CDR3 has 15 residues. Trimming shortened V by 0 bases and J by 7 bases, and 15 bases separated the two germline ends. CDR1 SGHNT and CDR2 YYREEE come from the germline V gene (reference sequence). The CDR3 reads CASSLAGPLGNTQYF. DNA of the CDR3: TGTGCCAGCAGCTTGGCCGGCCCACTAGGGAATACGCAGTATTTT.

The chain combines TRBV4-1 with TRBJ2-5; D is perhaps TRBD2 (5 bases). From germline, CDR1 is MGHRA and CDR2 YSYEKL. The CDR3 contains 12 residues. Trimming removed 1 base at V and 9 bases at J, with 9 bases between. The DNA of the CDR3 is TGCGCCAGCAGCCAAGGGACTCAGGCCCAGTACTTC. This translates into CASSQGTQAQYF.

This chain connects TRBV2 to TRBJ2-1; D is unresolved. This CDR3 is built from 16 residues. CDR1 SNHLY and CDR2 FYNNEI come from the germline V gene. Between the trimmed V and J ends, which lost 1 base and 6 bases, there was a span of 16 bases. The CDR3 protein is CASSEGRLVRPNEQFF. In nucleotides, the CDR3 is TGTGCCAGCAGTGAAGGTCGGCTAGTGAGACCCAATGAGCAGTTCTTC. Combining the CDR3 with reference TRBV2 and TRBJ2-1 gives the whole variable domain EPEVTQTPSHQVTQMGQEVILRCVPISNHLYFYWYRQILGQKVEFLVSFYNNEISEKSEIFDDQFSVERPDGSNFTLKIRSTKLEDSAMYFCASSEGRLVRPNEQFFGPGTRLTVL.

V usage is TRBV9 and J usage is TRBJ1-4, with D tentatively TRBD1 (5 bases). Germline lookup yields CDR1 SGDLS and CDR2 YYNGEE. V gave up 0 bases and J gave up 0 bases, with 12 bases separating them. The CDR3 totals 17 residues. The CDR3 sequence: CASSVEGQGPTNEKLFF. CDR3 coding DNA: TGTGCCAGCAGCGTAGAAGGGCAGGGACCAACTAATGAAAAACTGTTTTTT.

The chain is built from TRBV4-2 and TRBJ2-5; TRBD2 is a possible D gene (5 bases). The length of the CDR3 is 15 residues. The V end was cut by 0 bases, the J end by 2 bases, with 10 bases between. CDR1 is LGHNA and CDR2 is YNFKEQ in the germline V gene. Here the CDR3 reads CASSQDLRGQETQYF. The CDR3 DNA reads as TGTGCCAGCAGCCAAGATCTTCGAGGGCAAGAGACCCAGTACTTC.

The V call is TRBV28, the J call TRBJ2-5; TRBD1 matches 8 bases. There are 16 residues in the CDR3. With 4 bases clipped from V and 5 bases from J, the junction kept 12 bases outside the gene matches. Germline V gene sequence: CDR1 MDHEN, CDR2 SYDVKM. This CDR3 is CASSSLRTGPSETQYF. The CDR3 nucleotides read TGTGCCAGCAGTTCTCTGAGGACAGGGCCCAGTGAGACCCAGTACTTC.

This CDR3 is CASSSAPFQGDTQYF. CDR3 nucleotide sequence: TGTGCCAGCAGTTCGGCCCCCTTTCAGGGGGATACGCAGTATTTT. The V call is TRBV6-6, the J call TRBJ2-3, with D possibly matching TRBD1 (6 bases). The CDR3 is 15 amino acids. The V gene lost 4 bases and the J gene lost 6 bases, with 17 bases spanning the gap. CDR1 is MNHNY and CDR2 is SVGAGI in the germline V gene (reference sequence).

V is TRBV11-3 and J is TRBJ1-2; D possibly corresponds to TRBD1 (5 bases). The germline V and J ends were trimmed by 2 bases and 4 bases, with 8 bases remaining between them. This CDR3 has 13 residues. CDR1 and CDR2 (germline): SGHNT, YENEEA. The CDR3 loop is CASSLKGLYGYTF. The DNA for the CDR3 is TGTGCCAGCAGCTTAAAGGGGCTCTATGGCTACACCTTC. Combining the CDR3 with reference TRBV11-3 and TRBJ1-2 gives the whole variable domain EAGVVQSPRYKIIEKKQPVAFWCNPISGHNTLYWYLQNLGQGPELLIRYENEEAVDDSQLPKDRFSAERLKGVDSTLKIQPAELGDSAVYLCASSLKGLYGYTFGSGTRLTVV.

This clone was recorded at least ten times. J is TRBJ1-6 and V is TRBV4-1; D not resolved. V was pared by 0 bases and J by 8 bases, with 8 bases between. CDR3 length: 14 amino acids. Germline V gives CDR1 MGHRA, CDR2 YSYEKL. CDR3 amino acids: CASSQDLQDSPLHF. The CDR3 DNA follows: TGCGCCAGCAGCCAAGATCTGCAAGATTCACCCCTCCACTTT.

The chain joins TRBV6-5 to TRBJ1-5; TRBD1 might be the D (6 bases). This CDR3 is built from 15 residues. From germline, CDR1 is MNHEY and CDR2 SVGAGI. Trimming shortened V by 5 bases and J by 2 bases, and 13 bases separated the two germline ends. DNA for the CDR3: TGTGCCAGCAGTCCACGACCAGGGGGCAATCAGCCCCAGCATTTT. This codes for CASSPRPGGNQPQHF.

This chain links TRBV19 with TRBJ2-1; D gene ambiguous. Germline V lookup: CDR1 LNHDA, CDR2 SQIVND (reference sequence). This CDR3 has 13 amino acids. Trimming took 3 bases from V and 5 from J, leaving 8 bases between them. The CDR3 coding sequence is TGTGCCAGTAGTATGCGACCCAACAATGAGCAGTTCTTC. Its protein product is CASSMRPNNEQFF.

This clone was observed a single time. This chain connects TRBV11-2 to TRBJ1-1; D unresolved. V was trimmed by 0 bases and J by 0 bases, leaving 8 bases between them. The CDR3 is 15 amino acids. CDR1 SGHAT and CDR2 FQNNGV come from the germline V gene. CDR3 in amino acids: CASSLDLRMNTEAFF. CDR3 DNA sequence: TGTGCCAGCAGCTTAGATCTCAGGATGAACACTGAAGCTTTCTTT.

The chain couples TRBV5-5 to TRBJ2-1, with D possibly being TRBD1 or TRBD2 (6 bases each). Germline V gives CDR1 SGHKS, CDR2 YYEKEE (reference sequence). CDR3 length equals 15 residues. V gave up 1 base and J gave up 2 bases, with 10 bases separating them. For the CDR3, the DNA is TGTGCCAGCAGCTTGAGGGGGGCCCCCTACAATGAGCAGTTCTTC. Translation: CASSLRGAPYNEQFF.

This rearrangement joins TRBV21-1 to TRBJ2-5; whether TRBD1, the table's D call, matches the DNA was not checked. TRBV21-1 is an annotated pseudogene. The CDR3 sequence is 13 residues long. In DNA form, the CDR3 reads TGTGCCAGCAGCAAAGCACAGAAAGAGACCCAGTACTTC. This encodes CASSKAQKETQYF.

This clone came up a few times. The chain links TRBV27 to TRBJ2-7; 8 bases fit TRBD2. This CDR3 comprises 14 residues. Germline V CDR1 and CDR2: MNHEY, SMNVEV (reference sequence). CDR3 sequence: CASRSFGGAAEQYF. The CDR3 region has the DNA TGTGCAAGTAGATCCTTCGGGGGGGCAGCCGAGCAGTACTTC.